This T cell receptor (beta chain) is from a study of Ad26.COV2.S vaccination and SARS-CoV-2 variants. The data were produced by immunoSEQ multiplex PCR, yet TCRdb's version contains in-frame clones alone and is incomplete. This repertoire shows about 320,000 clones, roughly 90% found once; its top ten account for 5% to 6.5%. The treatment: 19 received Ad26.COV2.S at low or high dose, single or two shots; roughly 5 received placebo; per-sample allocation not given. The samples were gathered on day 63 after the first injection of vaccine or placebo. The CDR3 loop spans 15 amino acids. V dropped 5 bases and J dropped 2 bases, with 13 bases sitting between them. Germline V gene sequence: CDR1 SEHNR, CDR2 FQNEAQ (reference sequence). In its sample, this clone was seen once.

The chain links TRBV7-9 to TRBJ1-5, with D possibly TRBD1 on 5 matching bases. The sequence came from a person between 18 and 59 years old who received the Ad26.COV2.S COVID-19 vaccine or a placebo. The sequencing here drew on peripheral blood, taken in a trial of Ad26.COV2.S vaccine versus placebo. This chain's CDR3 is CASSRAGNGNQPQHF. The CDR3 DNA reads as TGTGCCAGCAGCCGAGCAGGGAACGGCAATCAGCCCCAGCATTTT.